A selection of T cell receptor beta chains follows, all from one sample in a study of early T cells in non-severe SARS-CoV-2 infection. TCRdb itself ran the 5' RACE reads through MiXCR, one entry per CDR3 protein. The table lists approximately 30,000 distinct CDR3 sequences, around 6.9% of them singletons. This specimen was whole blood, taken at baseline. All receptors derive from an adult who was a healthcare worker with PCR-confirmed SARS-CoV-2 infection or an uninfected control (not recorded which). Both conserved end residues are trimmed from each CDR3.

v_call: TRBV9
cdr3_aa: ASSVLGWTSDKSSYNEQF

v_call: TRBV27
cdr3_aa: ASSPGGNSNQPQH

v_call: TRBV6-5
cdr3_aa: ASRHLAEPNTGELF

v_call: TRBV4-1
cdr3_aa: ASSPGFQGENNEQF

v_call: TRBV11-2
cdr3_aa: ASSLESGAYGYT

v_call: TRBV5-6
cdr3_aa: ASSSDRSYEQY

v_call: TRBV28
cdr3_aa: ASSRLAEPQETQY

v_call: TRBV6-5
cdr3_aa: ASSYDGDEQF

v_call: TRBV20-1
cdr3_aa: SADIAGVKNIQY

v_call: TRBV4-3
cdr3_aa: ASSQVRGWEGTEAF

v_call: TRBV5-6
cdr3_aa: ASSLEAGTDTQY

v_call: TRBV20-1
cdr3_aa: SAARVSSYEQY

v_call: TRBV12-3/TRBV12-4
cdr3_aa: ASGSGFVNTEAF

v_call: TRBV19
cdr3_aa: ASRPGTTNTDTQY

v_call: TRBV20-1
cdr3_aa: SAAIAGLAGGPPSTDTQY

v_call: TRBV4-2
cdr3_aa: ASSQGLTAGELF

v_call: TRBV15
cdr3_aa: ATSRVWHRYNEQF

v_call: TRBV5-1
cdr3_aa: ASSLYGTNSYEQY

v_call: TRBV6-4
cdr3_aa: ASSEQGTGEDTQY

v_call: TRBV7-9
cdr3_aa: ASSLAGLAGVPNTGELF

v_call: TRBV29-1
cdr3_aa: SIRSPNEQY

v_call: TRBV11-2
cdr3_aa: ASSSRGRTEAF

v_call: TRBV29-1
cdr3_aa: SVPGPQRAF

v_call: TRBV5-6
cdr3_aa: ASSQRQGATEAF

v_call: TRBV7-9
cdr3_aa: ASSLDMTLSYNSPLH

v_call: TRBV10-3
cdr3_aa: AISESTGGYEQY

v_call: TRBV6-6
cdr3_aa: ASSPTGLNTEAF

v_call: TRBV7-9
cdr3_aa: ASSFRRAADEQY

v_call: TRBV21-1
cdr3_aa: ASVGLAGYNEQF

v_call: TRBV18
cdr3_aa: ASSPDTLAVVNTEAF

v_call: TRBV24-1
cdr3_aa: ATSDSTDTQY

v_call: TRBV5-5
cdr3_aa: ASSLAELLFEAF

v_call: TRBV20-1
cdr3_aa: SASPRGASSLDEQY

v_call: TRBV6-4
cdr3_aa: ASSVGETTGELF

v_call: TRBV12-3/TRBV12-4
cdr3_aa: ASSSDRASLHRSYNEQF

v_call: TRBV28
cdr3_aa: ASSFYAVASNEQF

v_call: TRBV7-8
cdr3_aa: ASSPYGTESSYEQY

v_call: TRBV24-1
cdr3_aa: ATSDSFQTGTGQYHTDTQY

v_call: TRBV2
cdr3_aa: ASRDRSSGANVLT

v_call: TRBV4-1
cdr3_aa: ASSLAGTYEQY

v_call: TRBV12-3/TRBV12-4
cdr3_aa: ASRPYPTGEQF

v_call: TRBV9
cdr3_aa: ASSHDAGEGTDTQY

v_call: TRBV4-3
cdr3_aa: ASSRDRYSGANVLT

v_call: TRBV11-2
cdr3_aa: ASSLPRNPGGTDTQY

v_call: TRBV19
cdr3_aa: ASRQAGETQY

v_call: TRBV20-1
cdr3_aa: SEARLALTDTQY

v_call: TRBV14
cdr3_aa: ASSQYGQGVSDGYT